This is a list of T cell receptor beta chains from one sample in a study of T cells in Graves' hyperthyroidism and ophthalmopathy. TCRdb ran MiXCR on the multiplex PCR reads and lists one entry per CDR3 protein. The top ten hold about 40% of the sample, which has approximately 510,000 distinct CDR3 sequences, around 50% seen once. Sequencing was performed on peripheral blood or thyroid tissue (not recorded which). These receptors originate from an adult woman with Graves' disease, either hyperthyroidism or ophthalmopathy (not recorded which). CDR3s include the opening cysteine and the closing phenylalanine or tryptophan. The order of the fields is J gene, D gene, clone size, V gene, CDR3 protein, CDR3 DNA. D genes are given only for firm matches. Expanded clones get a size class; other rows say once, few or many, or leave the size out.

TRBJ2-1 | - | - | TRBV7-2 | CASSLVVSEYNEQFF | TGTGCCAGCAGCTTAGTGGTTAGCGAGTACAATGAGCAGTTCTTC
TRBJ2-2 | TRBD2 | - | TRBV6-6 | CASKHSGSPAGELFF | TGTGCCAGCAAACATAGCGGGAGTCCAGCCGGGGAGCTGTTTTTT
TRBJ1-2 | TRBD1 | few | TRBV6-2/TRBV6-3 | CASSYFPRTGEDGYTF | TGTGCCAGCAGTTACTTTCCCCGGACAGGGGAGGATGGCTACACCTTC
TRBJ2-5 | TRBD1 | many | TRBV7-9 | CASRKITGQAPQETQYF | TGTGCCAGCAGAAAAATCACCGGACAGGCGCCACAAGAGACCCAGTACTTC
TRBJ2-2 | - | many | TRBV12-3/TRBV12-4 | CASSLMENTGELFF | TGTGCCAGCAGTTTAATGGAGAACACCGGGGAGCTGTTTTTT
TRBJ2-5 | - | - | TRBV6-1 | CASSEGYKNTGGYQETQYF | TGTGCCAGCAGTGAAGGGTACAAGAACACCGGGGGATACCAAGAGACCCAGTACTTC
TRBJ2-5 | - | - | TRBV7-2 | CASSPLRGLPKETQYF | TGTGCCAGCAGCCCCCTCCGCGGACTCCCAAAAGAGACCCAGTACTTC
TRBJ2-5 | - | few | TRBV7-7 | CASSLGTGPQETQYF | TGTGCTAGCAGCTTAGGGACGGGGCCACAAGAGACCCAGTACTTC
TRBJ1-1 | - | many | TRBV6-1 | CASSGGPATGTEAFF | TGTGCCAGCAGTGGGGGACCCGCGACGGGCACTGAAGCTTTCTTT
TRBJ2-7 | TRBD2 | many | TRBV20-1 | CSAPPGGGSYEQYF | TGCAGTGCTCCCCCTGGGGGGGGCTCCTACGAGCAGTACTTC
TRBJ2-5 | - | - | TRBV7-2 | CASSFWRETQYF | TGTGCCAGCAGCTTTTGGAGGGAGACCCAGTACTTC
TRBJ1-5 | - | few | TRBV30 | CAWSSGTWQPQHF | TGTGCCTGGAGTTCTGGGACCTGGCAGCCCCAGCATTTT
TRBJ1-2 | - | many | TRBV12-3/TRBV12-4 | CASSFGAANYGYTF | TGTGCCAGCAGTTTCGGGGCAGCCAACTATGGCTACACCTTC
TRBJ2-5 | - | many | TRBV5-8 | CASSAPRQETQYF | TGTGCCAGCAGCGCGCCCCGTCAAGAGACCCAGTACTTC
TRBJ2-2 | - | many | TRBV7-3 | CASSLDINTGELFF | TGTGCCAGCAGCTTGGACATCAACACCGGGGAGCTGTTTTTT
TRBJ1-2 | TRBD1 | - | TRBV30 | CAWSDGQAGSYGYTF | TGTGCCTGGAGTGACGGACAGGCGGGTTCCTATGGCTACACCTTC
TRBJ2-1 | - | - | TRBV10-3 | CAISERGPPSDEQFF | TGTGCCATCAGTGAGAGGGGACCACCGAGCGATGAGCAGTTCTTC
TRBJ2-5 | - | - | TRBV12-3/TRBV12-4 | CASSRIWGQETQYF | TGTGCCAGCAGCCGGATCTGGGGCCAAGAGACTCAGTACTTC
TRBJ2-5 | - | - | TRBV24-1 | CATSPQGYQETQYF | TGTGCCACCAGCCCGCAGGGATACCAAGAGACCCAGTACTTC
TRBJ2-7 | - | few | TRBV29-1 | CSVAVDEQYF | TGCAGCGTTGCTGTCGACGAGCAGTACTTC
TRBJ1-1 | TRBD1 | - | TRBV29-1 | CSVQRGLDTEAFF | TGCAGCGTCCAGAGGGGGCTGGACACTGAAGCTTTCTTT
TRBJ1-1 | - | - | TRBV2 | CASKLQGGETEAFF | TGTGCCAGCAAACTCCAGGGAGGTGAAACTGAAGCTTTCTTT
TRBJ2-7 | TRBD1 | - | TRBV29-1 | CSSGTDYEQYF | TGCAGCTCCGGGACAGACTACGAGCAGTACTTC
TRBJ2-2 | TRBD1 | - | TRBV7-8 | CASSPTGTANTGELFF | TGTGCCAGCAGCCCAACCGGGACAGCGAACACCGGGGAGCTGTTTTTT
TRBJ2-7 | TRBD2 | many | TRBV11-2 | CASSLDLTSGRYEQYF | TGTGCCAGCAGCTTAGACTTGACTAGCGGGAGATACGAGCAGTACTTC
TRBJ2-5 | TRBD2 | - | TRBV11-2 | CASSSSFRTSGRSHQETQYF | TGTGCCAGCAGCTCTAGTTTCCGGACTAGCGGGAGGTCCCATCAAGAGACCCAGTACTTC
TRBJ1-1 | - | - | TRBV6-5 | CASSAGHMNTEAFF | TGTGCCAGCAGTGCAGGACACATGAACACTGAAGCTTTCTTT
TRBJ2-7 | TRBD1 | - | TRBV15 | CATSRGSGQGQYF | TGTGCCACCAGCAGAGGATCGGGACAGGGGCAGTACTTC
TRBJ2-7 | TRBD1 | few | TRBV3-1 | CASSHRGWYEQYF | TGTGCCAGCAGCCACAGGGGGTGGTACGAGCAGTACTTC
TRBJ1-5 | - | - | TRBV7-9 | CASSIGQQNQPQHF | TGTGCCAGCAGCATTGGACAGCAAAATCAGCCCCAGCATTTT
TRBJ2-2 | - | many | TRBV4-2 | CASSQDRLTGELFF | TGTGCCAGCAGCCAAGACAGACTCACCGGGGAGCTGTTTTTT
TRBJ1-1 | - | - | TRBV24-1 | CATSDLARGEAFF | TGTGCCACCAGTGATTTGGCCCGGGGTGAAGCTTTCTTT
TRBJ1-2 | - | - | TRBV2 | CASIPVGAVGYGYTF | TGTGCCAGCATCCCGGTGGGGGCTGTTGGCTATGGCTACACCTTC
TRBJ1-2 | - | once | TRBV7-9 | CASSLADSNYGYTF | TGTGCCAGCAGCTTAGCGGACAGTAACTATGGCTACACCTTC
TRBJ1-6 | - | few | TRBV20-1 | CSAPQATLNSPLHF | TGCAGTGCTCCCCAGGCGACGTTGAATTCACCCCTCCACTTT
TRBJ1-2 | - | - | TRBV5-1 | CASSSGGPFGYTF | TGCGCCAGCAGCTCAGGCGGACCCTTCGGCTACACCTTC
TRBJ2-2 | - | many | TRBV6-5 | CASKDSRTGELFF | TGTGCCAGCAAAGACTCGCGCACCGGGGAGCTGTTTTTT
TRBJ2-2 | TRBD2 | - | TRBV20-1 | CSAGLAGYTGELFF | TGCAGTGCCGGACTAGCGGGATACACCGGGGAGCTGTTTTTT
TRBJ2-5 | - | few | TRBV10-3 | CATATQETQYF | TGTGCCACAGCGACCCAAGAGACCCAGTACTTC
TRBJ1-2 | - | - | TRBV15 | CATSANRARNYGYTF | TGTGCCACCAGCGCTAACAGAGCTCGGAACTATGGCTACACCTTC
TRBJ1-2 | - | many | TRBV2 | CASSDLGGPPYGYTF | TGTGCCAGCAGTGATTTGGGGGGCCCTCCCTATGGCTACACCTTC
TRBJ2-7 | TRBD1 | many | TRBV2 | CASSETGGPYEQYF | TGTGCCAGCAGTGAGACAGGGGGACCCTACGAGCAGTACTTC
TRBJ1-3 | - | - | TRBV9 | CASSAPGRTGNTIYF | TGTGCCAGCAGCGCGCCAGGGAGGACTGGAAACACCATATATTTT
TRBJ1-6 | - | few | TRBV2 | CASSEALRSPLHF | TGTGCCAGCAGTGAAGCGCTCCGATCACCCCTCCACTTT
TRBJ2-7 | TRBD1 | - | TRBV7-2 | CASSLDRGDDEQYF | TGTGCCAGCAGCTTGGACAGGGGGGACGACGAGCAGTACTTC
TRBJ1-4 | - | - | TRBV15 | CAASSLWQVNEKLFF | TGTGCCGCCAGCAGCTTGTGGCAGGTTAATGAAAAACTGTTTTTT
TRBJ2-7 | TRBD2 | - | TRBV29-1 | CSVEGGRGDYEQYF | TGCAGCGTTGAGGGCGGGAGGGGAGACTACGAGCAGTACTTC
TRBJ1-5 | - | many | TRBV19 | CASRDPVRAPSNQPQHF | TGTGCCAGTAGGGACCCGGTACGGGCGCCCAGCAATCAGCCCCAGCATTTT
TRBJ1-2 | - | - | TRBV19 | CASSIPSGYTF | TGTGCCAGTAGTATACCGAGTGGCTACACCTTC
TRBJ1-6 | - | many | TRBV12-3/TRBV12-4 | CASSLRSGNSPLHF | TGTGCCAGCAGTTTGAGGAGTGGGAATTCACCCCTCCACTTT
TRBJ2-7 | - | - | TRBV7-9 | CASSGRRVGEQYF | TGTGCCAGCAGCGGACGTCGGGTGGGCGAGCAGTACTTC
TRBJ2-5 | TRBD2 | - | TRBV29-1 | CSVLTSGRETQYF | TGCAGCGTTCTAACTAGCGGGAGGGAGACCCAGTACTTC
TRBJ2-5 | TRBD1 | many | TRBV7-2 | CASSFVGTGEETQYF | TGTGCCAGCAGCTTCGTCGGGACAGGCGAAGAGACCCAGTACTTC